Included here is one TCR beta chain sequence, with context. Trimming pared 6 bases from V and 2 bases from J, leaving 9 bases between. There are 13 residues in the CDR3. This entry belongs to a study of blood T cells in healthy people across ages. Sample-barcoded 5' priming and a J-beta primer mix drove a second PCR of 7 to 11 cycles. Each CDR3 protein gets one entry after TCRdb re-called the 5' RACE reads with MiXCR. The repertoire holds over 950,000 distinct CDR3 sequences, roughly half seen once, with over 20% in the top ten. The amount of total RNA extracted per sample was at least 5.5 micrograms.

The receptor comes from a woman aged 60-70 years in good health. The sequenced material came from blood. The chain joins TRBV12-3 or TRBV12-4 to TRBJ2-3; D ambiguous. In DNA, the CDR3 is TGTGCCAGCAGCCCCGCCTACACAGATACGCAGTATTTT. Translation gives CASSPAYTDTQYF.